The clone carrying this T cell receptor beta chain was seen many times. TCR beta VDJ and CDR3 were profiled, and genomic DNA was the template. TCRdb reprocessed the reads with MiXCR, giving one entry per CDR3 protein. The sample holds roughly 190,000 distinct CDR3 sequences, approximately 50% seen once. Germline values: CDR1 MDHEN, CDR2 SYDVKM. The J segment lost 2 bases and the V segment lost 6 bases, leaving 4 bases of the junction unmatched. This CDR3 contains 14 residues. This record comes from a study of CD8+CD57+ T cells in acquired aplastic anemia. The clonotype originates from a human donor in good health, serving as a control. This chain links TRBV28 with TRBJ1-2, with TRBD1 matching over 9 bases. Sequenced input: sorted CD4+, CD8+, or CD8+CD57+ T cells (not recorded which) from PBMCs. Here the CDR3 reads CASRGQGGNYGYTF. DNA for the CDR3: TGTGCCAGCAGGGGACAGGGAGGGAACTATGGCTACACCTTC.